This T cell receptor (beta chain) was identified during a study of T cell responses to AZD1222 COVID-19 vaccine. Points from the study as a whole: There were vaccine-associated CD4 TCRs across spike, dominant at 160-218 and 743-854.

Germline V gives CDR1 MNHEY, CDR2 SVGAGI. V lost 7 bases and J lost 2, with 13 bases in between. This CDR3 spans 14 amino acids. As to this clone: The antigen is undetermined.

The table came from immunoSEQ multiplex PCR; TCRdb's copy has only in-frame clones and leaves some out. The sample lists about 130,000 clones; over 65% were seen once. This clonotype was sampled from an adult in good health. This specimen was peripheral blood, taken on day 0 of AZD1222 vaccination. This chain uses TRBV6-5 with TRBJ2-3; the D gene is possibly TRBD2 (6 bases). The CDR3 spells CASNPGTPTDTQYF. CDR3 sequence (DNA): TGTGCCAGCAATCCCGGGACTCCCACAGATACGCAGTATTTT.